This T cell receptor (beta chain) appears in the sequencing data of a study of CD8 T cells in Susac syndrome. It was with random hexamers that 0.5 to 1 ug RNA was reverse transcribed. One entry per CDR3 protein results from TCRdb running MiXCR on the immunoSEQ multiplex PCR reads. Of 200,000 to 250,000 distinct CDR3 sequences listed, approximately 90% are singletons. The germline CDR1 and CDR2 sequences are SEHNR and FQNEAQ (reference sequence). This CDR3 has 13 residues. V was trimmed by 6 bases and J by 4 bases, leaving 10 bases between them. This clonotype was obtained from a human donor with multiple sclerosis. Material for sequencing was CD8+ T cells from PBMCs. The genes are TRBV7-9 and TRBJ1-3; D is ambiguous. CDR3: CASRRGSGNTIYF. CDR3 in DNA: TGTGCCAGCAGGCGGGGATCCGGAAACACCATATATTTT.